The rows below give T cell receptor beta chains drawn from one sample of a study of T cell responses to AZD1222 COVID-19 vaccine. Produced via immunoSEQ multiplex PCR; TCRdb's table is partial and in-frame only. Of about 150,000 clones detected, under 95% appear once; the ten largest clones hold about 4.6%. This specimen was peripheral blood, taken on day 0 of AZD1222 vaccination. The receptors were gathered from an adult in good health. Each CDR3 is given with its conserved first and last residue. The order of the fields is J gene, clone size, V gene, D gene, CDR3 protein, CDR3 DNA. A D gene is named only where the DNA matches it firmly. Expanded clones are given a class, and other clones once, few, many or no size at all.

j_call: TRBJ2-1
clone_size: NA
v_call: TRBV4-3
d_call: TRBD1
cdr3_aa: CASSPGQKLYNEQFF
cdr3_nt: TGCGCCAGCAGCCCGGGACAGAAGCTCTACAATGAGCAGTTCTTC

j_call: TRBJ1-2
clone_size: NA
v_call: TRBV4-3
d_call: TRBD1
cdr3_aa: CASSQVGTVGGYTF
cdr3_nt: TGCGCCAGCAGCCAAGTAGGGACAGTAGGTGGCTACACCTTC

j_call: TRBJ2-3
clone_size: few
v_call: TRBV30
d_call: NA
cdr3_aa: CAWRAESAPPTDTQYF
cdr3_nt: TGTGCCTGGAGGGCGGAGTCCGCTCCCCCCACAGATACGCAGTATTTT

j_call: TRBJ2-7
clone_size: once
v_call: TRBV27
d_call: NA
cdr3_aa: CASSLFGNSYEQYF
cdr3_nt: TGTGCCAGCAGTTTATTCGGCAATAGTTACGAGCAGTACTTC

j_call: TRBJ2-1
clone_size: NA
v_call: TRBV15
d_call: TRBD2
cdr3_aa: CATSREFRGGGGDNEQFF
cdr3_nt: TGTGCCACCAGCAGAGAGTTTCGGGGGGGCGGGGGAGACAATGAGCAGTTCTTC

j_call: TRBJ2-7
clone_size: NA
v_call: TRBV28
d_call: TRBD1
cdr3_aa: CASSSFGGTGGYEQYF
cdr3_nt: TGTGCCAGCAGTTCCTTTGGCGGGACAGGGGGCTACGAGCAGTACTTC

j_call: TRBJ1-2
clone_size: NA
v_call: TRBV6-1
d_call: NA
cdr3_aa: CASSDPPRGGRSINYGYTF
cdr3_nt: TGTGCCAGCAGTGACCCCCCCCGGGGGGGGCGGTCCATCAACTATGGCTACACCTTC

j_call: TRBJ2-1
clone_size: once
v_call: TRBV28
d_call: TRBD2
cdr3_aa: CATTRGRSSGSLNEQFF
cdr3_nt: TGTGCCACCACAAGGGGTCGGAGTAGCGGGAGCCTCAATGAGCAGTTCTTC

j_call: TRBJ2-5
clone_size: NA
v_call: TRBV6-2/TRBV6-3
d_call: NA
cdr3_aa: CASSWVETQYF
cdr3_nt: TGTGCCAGCAGTTGGGTGGAGACCCAGTACTTC

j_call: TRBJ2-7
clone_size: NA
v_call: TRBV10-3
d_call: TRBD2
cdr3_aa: CATSQREVYEQYF
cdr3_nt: TGTGCCACGTCTCAGCGGGAGGTCTACGAGCAGTACTTC

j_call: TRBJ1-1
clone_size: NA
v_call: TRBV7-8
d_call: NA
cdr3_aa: CASSLASGDTEAFF
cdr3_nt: TGTGCCAGCAGCTTAGCCTCCGGGGACACTGAAGCTTTCTTT

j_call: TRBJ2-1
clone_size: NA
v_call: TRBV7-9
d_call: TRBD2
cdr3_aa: CASSLGLSGAPSYNEQFF
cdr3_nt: TGTGCCAGCAGCTTAGGATTGAGCGGGGCCCCTTCCTACAATGAGCAGTTCTTC

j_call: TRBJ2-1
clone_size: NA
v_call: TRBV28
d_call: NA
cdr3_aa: CASRDNEQFF
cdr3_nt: TGTGCCAGCAGGGACAATGAGCAGTTCTTC

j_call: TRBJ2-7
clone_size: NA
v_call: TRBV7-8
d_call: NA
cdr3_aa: CASSLQGYEQYF
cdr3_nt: TGTGCCAGCAGCTTACAGGGTTACGAGCAGTACTTC